This section outlines one TCR beta chain sequence together with its context. Antigen specificity is unknown. TRB cDNA libraries were made by UMI-labeled 5' RACE. TCRdb re-analyzed the 5' RACE reads; it lists each CDR3 protein once, without DNA. The table lists about 120,000 distinct CDR3 sequences, with around 0.62% in the top ten. The data were obtained in a study of CXCR3-negative and CXCR3-positive naive CD8 T cells. Study-wide results and caveats: TRB CDR3s of CXCR3-positive naive cells were more hydrophobic than those of CXCR3-negative naive cells.

CDR1 and CDR2 from the germline V gene are SEHNR and FQNEAQ (reference sequence). The CDR3 consists of 15 residues. This chain connects TRBV7-9 to TRBJ2-7; the D gene TCRdb calls, TRBD1, cannot be checked with no DNA. This receptor was identified in a human donor in good health. Some clones in this sample may be carry-over from other donors' samples. Source material: naive CXCR3+ CD8+ T cells from blood. Stated subset: CD45RO-CCR7+CD27+CD95- naive CD8+ T cells expressing CXCR3 (TNR3+). This CDR3 is CASSLANPPLGEQYF.